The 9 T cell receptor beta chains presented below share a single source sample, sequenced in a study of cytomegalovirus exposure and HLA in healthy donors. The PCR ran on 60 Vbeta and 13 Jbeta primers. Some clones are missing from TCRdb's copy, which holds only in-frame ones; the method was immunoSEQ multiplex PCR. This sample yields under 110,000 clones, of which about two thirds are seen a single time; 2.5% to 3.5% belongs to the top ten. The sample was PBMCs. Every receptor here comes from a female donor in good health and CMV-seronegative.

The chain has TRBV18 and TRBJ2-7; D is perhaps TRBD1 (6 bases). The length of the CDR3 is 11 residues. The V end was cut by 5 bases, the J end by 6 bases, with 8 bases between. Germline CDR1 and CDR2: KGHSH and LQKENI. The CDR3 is CASSYRVEQYF. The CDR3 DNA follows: TGTGCCAGCTCATACAGGGTCGAGCAGTACTTC.

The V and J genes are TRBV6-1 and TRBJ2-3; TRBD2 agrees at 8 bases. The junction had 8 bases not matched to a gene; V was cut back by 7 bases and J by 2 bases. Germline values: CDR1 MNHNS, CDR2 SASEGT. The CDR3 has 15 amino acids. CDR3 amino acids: CASKTGGGHTDTQYF. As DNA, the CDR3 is TGTGCCAGCAAAACCGGCGGGGGGCACACAGATACGCAGTATTTT.

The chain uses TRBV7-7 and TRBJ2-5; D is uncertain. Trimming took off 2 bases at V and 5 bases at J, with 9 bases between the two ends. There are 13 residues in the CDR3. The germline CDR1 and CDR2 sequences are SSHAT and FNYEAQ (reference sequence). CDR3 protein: CASSLNSWETQYF. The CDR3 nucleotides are TGTGCCAGCAGCTTAAACTCATGGGAGACCCAGTACTTC.

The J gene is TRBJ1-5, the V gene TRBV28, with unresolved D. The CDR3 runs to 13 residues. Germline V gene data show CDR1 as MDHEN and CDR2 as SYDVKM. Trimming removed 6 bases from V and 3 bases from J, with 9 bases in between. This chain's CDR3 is CASSLQDNQPQHF. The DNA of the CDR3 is TGTGCCAGCAGCCTGCAGGACAATCAGCCCCAGCATTTT.

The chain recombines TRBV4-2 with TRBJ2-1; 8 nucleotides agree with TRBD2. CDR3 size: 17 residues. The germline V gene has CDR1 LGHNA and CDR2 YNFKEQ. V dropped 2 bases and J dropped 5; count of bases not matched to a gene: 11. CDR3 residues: CASSQFLSGRWDNEQFF. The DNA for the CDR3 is TGTGCCAGCAGCCAATTCCTAAGCGGGAGATGGGACAATGAGCAGTTCTTC.

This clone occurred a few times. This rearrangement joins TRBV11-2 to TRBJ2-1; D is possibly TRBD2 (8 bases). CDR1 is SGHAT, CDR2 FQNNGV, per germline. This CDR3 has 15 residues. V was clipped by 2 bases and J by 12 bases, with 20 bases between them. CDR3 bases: TGTGCCAGCAGCTTACCGGGAGGGAGGGACAGCGTGCAGTTCTTC. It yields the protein CASSLPGGRDSVQFF.

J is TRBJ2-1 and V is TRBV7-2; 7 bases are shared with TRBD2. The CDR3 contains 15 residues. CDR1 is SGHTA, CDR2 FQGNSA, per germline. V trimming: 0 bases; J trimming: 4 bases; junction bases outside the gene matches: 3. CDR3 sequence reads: CASSLAGGLYNEQFF. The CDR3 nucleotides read TGTGCCAGCAGCTTAGCGGGAGGGCTATACAATGAGCAGTTCTTC. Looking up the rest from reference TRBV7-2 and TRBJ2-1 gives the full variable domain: GAGVSQSPSNKVTEKGKDVELRCDPISGHTALYWYRQSLGQGLEFLIYFQGNSAPDKSGLPSDRFSAERTGGSVSTLTIQRTQQEDSAVYLCASSLAGGLYNEQFFGPGTRLTVL.

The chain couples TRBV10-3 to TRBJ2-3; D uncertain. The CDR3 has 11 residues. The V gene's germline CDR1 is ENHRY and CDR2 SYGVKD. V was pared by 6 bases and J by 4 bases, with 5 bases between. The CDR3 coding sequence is TGTGCCATCAGCGTAGCAGATACGCAGTATTTT. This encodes CAISVADTQYF.

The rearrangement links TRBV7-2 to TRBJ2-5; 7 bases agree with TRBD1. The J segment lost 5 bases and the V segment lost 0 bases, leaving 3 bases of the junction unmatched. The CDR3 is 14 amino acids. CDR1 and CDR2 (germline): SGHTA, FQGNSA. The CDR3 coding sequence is TGTGCCAGCAGCTTAGCAGGGGGCAGTGAGACCCAGTACTTC. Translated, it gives CASSLAGGSETQYF.